The rows below give T cell receptor beta chains drawn from one sample of a study of molecular identifiers for immune sequencing clone quantification. Each CDR3 protein gets one entry after TCRdb re-called the PCR reads with MiXCR. The table lists fewer than 350,000 distinct CDR3 sequences, about a fifth of them singletons. Material for sequencing was naive CD8+ T cells from blood, with Jurkat cell RNA spiked in. The receptors were sampled from a human donor in good health. Some libraries in this study had Jurkat cell RNA spiked in. The CDR3 runs from the conserved cysteine through the conserved F or W. A D gene is named only where the DNA matches it firmly. Some rows mark clone size as missing; the rest say once, few, many or name a class of expanded clone.

J | size | D | V | length | CDR3 | DNA
TRBJ1-2 | many | - | TRBV7-2 | 14 | CASSLSSGRGGYTF | TGTGCCAGCAGCTTAAGTTCAGGCCGCGGCGGCTACACCTTC
TRBJ2-2 | many | - | TRBV29-1 | 13 | CSVVGLSTGELFF | TGCAGCGTTGTTGGTCTAAGCACCGGGGAGCTGTTTTTT
TRBJ2-1 | - | - | TRBV13 | 17 | CASSSVVMGTSYNEQFF | TGTGCCAGCAGCTCCGTCGTGATGGGAACCTCCTACAATGAGCAGTTCTTC
TRBJ2-7 | - | TRBD2 | TRBV11-2 | 19 | CASSLDYLWGTSGSYEQYF | TGTGCCAGCAGCTTAGATTATCTCTGGGGGACTAGCGGTTCCTACGAGCAGTACTTC
TRBJ2-7 | - | - | TRBV4-3 | 14 | CASSQDVYEYEQYF | TGCGCCAGCAGCCAAGATGTATACGAGTACGAGCAGTACTTC
TRBJ2-3 | few | TRBD2 | TRBV30 | 18 | CAWSGSSKAGDWTDTQYF | TGTGCCTGGAGTGGGTCCTCGAAAGCGGGGGATTGGACAGATACGCAGTATTTT
TRBJ1-2 | - | TRBD1 | TRBV12-3/TRBV12-4 | 13 | CASSPGTGHGYTF | TGTGCCAGCAGTCCCGGGACAGGGCATGGCTACACCTTC
TRBJ2-7 | many | - | TRBV28 | 13 | CASSSPDTYEQYF | TGTGCCAGCAGTTCCCCGGACACCTACGAGCAGTACTTC
TRBJ2-7 | many | TRBD2 | TRBV5-4 | 15 | CASSLRTSGNYEQYF | TGTGCCAGCAGCTTGAGGACTAGCGGGAACTACGAGCAGTACTTC
TRBJ2-7 | few | TRBD1 | TRBV6-2/TRBV6-3 | 15 | CASRPARQGRYEQYF | TGTGCCAGCAGACCCGCCCGACAGGGACGGTACGAGCAGTACTTC
TRBJ2-3 | many | - | TRBV5-1 | 15 | CASSLAGQSTDTQYF | TGCGCCAGCAGCTTGGCGGGTCAGAGCACAGATACGCAGTATTTT